The 17 T cell receptor beta chains reported below all come from one sample, sequenced in a study of blood T cell repertoires in COVID-19. Clones were sequenced by immunoSEQ multiplex PCR, and TCRdb holds only the in-frame ones, with some missing. The sample holds some 200,000 clones, 84% seen once. The sequenced material came from peripheral blood. These receptors all come from a woman between 65 and 79 years old with COVID-19, enrolled during active disease.

This chain uses TRBV19 with TRBJ2-7; TRBD1 agrees at 7 bases. The V gene's germline CDR1 is LNHDA and CDR2 SQIVND (reference sequence). This CDR3 spans 14 amino acids. The trim removed 6 bases at V and 2 bases at J, leaving 7 bases unmatched. The CDR3 spells CASRLTGAAYEQYF. In DNA form, the CDR3 reads TGTGCCAGTAGATTAACAGGGGCAGCCTACGAGCAGTACTTC.

This clone showed up just a few times. The chain employs TRBV18 and TRBJ1-1; D is perhaps TRBD1 (5 bases). Trimming cost V 1 base and J 5 bases, with 14 bases left between them. CDR1 and CDR2 from the germline V gene are KGHSH and LQKENI. CDR3 length equals 15 residues. Here the CDR3 reads CASSPRVRQGTEAFF. The CDR3 coding sequence is TGTGCCAGCTCACCACGCGTGAGGCAGGGAACTGAAGCTTTCTTT.

In this sample, this clone turned up a few times. The J gene is TRBJ2-2, the V gene TRBV10-3; D ambiguous. V lost 3 bases, J lost 0 bases, and 5 bases lay in between. Germline assignment: CDR1 ENHRY and CDR2 SYGVKD. There are 14 residues in the CDR3. This CDR3 is CAISDSANTGELFF. DNA for the CDR3: TGTGCCATCAGTGACAGCGCGAACACCGGGGAGCTGTTTTTT.

V usage is TRBV18 and J usage is TRBJ1-2; 9 bases fit TRBD1. The trim removed 3 bases at V and 7 bases at J, leaving 9 bases unmatched. This CDR3 is 15 amino acids long. Germline CDR1 reads KGHSH; CDR2 reads LQKENI. The CDR3 reads CASSPGQGSHGGYTF. CDR3 in DNA: TGTGCCAGCTCACCGGGACAGGGTTCACATGGTGGCTACACCTTC.

The chain has TRBV10-3 and TRBJ2-1, with TRBD1 matching over 9 bases. The V gene's germline CDR1 is ENHRY and CDR2 SYGVKD. With 6 bases clipped from V and 6 bases from J, the junction kept 3 bases outside the gene matches. The CDR3 has 13 amino acids. In DNA form, the CDR3 reads TGTGCCATCAGCGGGACAGGGTCCAATGAGCAGTTCTTC. It encodes CAISGTGSNEQFF.

The chain joins TRBV19 to TRBJ1-2; 7 bases line up with TRBD1. CDR1 is LNHDA, CDR2 SQIVND, per germline (reference sequence). V lost 3 bases to trimming and J lost 4 bases; unmatched junction nucleotides: 5. The CDR3 covers 14 residues. This chain's CDR3 is CASSIDRVSYGYTF. As DNA, the CDR3 is TGTGCCAGTAGTATCGACAGGGTTTCCTATGGCTACACCTTC.

This sequence joins TRBV7-2 and TRBJ1-1; D not resolved. The CDR3 is 15 amino acids. Germline CDR1 reads SGHTA; CDR2 reads FQGNSA. V was clipped by 3 bases and J by 1 base, with 12 bases between them. The CDR3 reads CASSFTRSGNTEAFF. In DNA form, the CDR3 reads TGTGCCAGCAGCTTTACAAGGTCAGGGAACACTGAAGCTTTCTTT.

The chain recombines TRBV10-3 with TRBJ1-1, with 10 bases matching TRBD1. The germline gives CDR1 ENHRY, CDR2 SYGVKD. CDR3 length: 17 amino acids. V lost 4 bases to trimming and J lost 4 bases; unmatched junction nucleotides: 12. The CDR3 spells CAISVKPPGQGLTEAFF. CDR3 nucleotides: TGTGCCATCAGTGTTAAGCCTCCGGGACAGGGGCTCACTGAAGCTTTCTTT.

The gene calls are TRBV19 and TRBJ2-1; D unresolved. The germline gives CDR1 LNHDA, CDR2 SQIVND (reference sequence). V was trimmed by 5 bases and J by 0 bases, leaving 11 bases between them. CDR3 length: 15 residues. CDR3 coding DNA: TGTGCCAGTAGTCTCTCGCCGAGCTCCTACAATGAGCAGTTCTTC. This translates into CASSLSPSSYNEQFF.

This sequence joins TRBV5-1 and TRBJ2-2; 7 bases line up with TRBD2. This CDR3 is 15 amino acids long. V was pared by 1 base and J by 6 bases, with 6 bases of the junction left unmatched. Germline CDR1 is SGHRS and CDR2 is YFSETQ. The CDR3 spells CASSLPRGEAGELFF. Here the CDR3 DNA reads TGCGCCAGCAGCTTGCCACGGGGGGAAGCCGGGGAGCTGTTTTTT.

The CDR3 sequence is CASSGTGGTGANVLTF. DNA of the CDR3: TGTGCCAGCAGCGGGACAGGGGGCACTGGGGCCAACGTCCTGACTTTC. V gene TRBV5-6 combines with J gene TRBJ2-6; 12 positions match TRBD1. The junction had 1 base not matched to a gene; V was cut back by 4 bases and J by 2 bases. Germline values: CDR1 SGHDT, CDR2 YYEEEE. The CDR3 sequence is 16 residues long.

The J gene is TRBJ2-7, the V gene TRBV6-1, with D tentatively TRBD1 (6 bases). From germline, CDR1 is MNHNS and CDR2 SASEGT. The CDR3 runs to 16 residues. V was clipped by 4 bases and J by 2 bases, with 18 bases between them. The CDR3 protein is CASSGRDTEKTYEQYF. The CDR3 DNA reads as TGTGCCAGCAGTGGAAGGGACACTGAGAAGACCTACGAGCAGTACTTC.

The genes are TRBV29-1 and TRBJ1-1; D gene ambiguous. Trimming pared 1 base from V and 6 bases from J, leaving 6 bases between. This CDR3 contains 11 residues. Germline lookup yields CDR1 SQVTM and CDR2 ANQGSEA. The CDR3 bases are TGCAGCGTTGAAGGGCAGGCTGAAGCTTTCTTT. This codes for CSVEGQAEAFF.

The J gene is TRBJ1-4, the V gene TRBV5-4; a possible D gene is TRBD1 (5 bases). Trimming left V 3 bases short and J 7 bases short, with 7 bases between. Germline loops: CDR1 SGHNT, CDR2 YYREEE (reference sequence). The CDR3 runs to 12 residues. The CDR3 DNA sequence: TGTGCCAGCAGCTGGAGGGGTGAAAAACTGTTTTTT. Translated, it gives CASSWRGEKLFF.

The V gene is TRBV7-9, the J gene TRBJ2-1, with 8 bases matching TRBD2. The V gene end was trimmed by 0 bases and the J gene end by 5 bases; junction bases not matched to a gene: 6. This CDR3 is built from 16 residues. Germline V gene lookup returns CDR1 SEHNR and CDR2 FQNEAQ (reference sequence). The CDR3 is CASSLALLAEDNEQFF. In nucleotides, the CDR3 is TGTGCCAGCAGCTTAGCTCTACTAGCGGAGGACAATGAGCAGTTCTTC.

The V and J genes are TRBV14 and TRBJ2-7; the D is unclear. The CDR3 is made up of 15 amino acids. The germline V gene encodes CDR1 SGHDN and CDR2 FVKESK. V was shortened by 0 bases and J by 0 bases, with 9 bases between the two germline ends. The CDR3: CASSQEYRSSYEQYF. In DNA form, the CDR3 reads TGTGCCAGCAGCCAAGAGTACAGAAGCTCCTACGAGCAGTACTTC.

V usage is TRBV19 and J usage is TRBJ2-2; 8 bases line up with TRBD2. This CDR3 comprises 16 residues. Trimming cost V 3 bases and J 2 bases; bases outside gene matches: 5. CDR1 and CDR2 from the germline V gene are LNHDA and SQIVND (reference sequence). In DNA, the CDR3 is TGTGCCAGTAGTATGCGGGAGGTCGGAAACACCGGGGAGCTGTTTTTT. This gives the protein CASSMREVGNTGELFF. The full variable domain, with the rest looked up from reference TRBV19 and TRBJ2-2, is DGGITQSPKYLFRKEGQNVTLSCEQNLNHDAMYWYRQDPGQGLRLIYYSQIVNDFQKGDIAEGYSVSREKKESFPLTVTSAQKNPTAFYLCASSMREVGNTGELFFGEGSRLTVL.